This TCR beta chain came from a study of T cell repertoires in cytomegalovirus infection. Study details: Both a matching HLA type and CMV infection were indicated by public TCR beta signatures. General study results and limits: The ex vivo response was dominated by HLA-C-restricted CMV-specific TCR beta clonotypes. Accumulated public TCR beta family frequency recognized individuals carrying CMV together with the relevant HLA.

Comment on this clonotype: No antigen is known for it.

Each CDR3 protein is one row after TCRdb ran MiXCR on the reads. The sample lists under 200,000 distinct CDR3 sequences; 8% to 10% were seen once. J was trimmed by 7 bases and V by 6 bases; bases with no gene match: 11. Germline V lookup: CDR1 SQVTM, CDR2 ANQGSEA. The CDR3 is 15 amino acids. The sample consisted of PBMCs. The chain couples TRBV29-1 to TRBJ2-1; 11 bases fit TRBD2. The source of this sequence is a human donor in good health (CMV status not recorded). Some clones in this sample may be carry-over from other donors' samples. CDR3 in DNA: TGCAGCGTAAAACCGGGGACTAGCGGTAGGAATGAGCAGTTCTTC. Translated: CSVKPGTSGRNEQFF.